One sample yielded the 26 T cell receptor beta chains listed below, sequenced in a study of spatial heterogeneity in lung cancer. Findings of the study overall: Intratumoral expanded alpha and beta TCR counts were found to track tumor mutation counts.

Their antigen targets remain unknown. TCRdb re-derived calls from the 5' RACE reads in MiXCR, one entry per CDR3 protein. The data hold 15,000 to 20,000 distinct CDR3 sequences, with approximately 6.3% observed a single time. Time point meaning: sample taken at primary tumor resection. Sequences were derived from lung tumor tissue, sampled at surgery. These receptors all come from a male donor with early-stage non-small cell lung cancer.

This clonotype is judged large. The J gene is TRBJ2-3, the V gene TRBV7-2; the D gene is possibly TRBD2 (6 bases). The CDR3 has 18 amino acids. V lost 0 bases and J 2 bases, leaving 18 bases between the germline ends. Per germline, CDR1 SGHTA and CDR2 FQGNSA. CDR3 region: CASSLARSGRGITDTQYF. In nucleotides, the CDR3 is TGTGCCAGCAGCTTAGCGAGAAGCGGACGGGGGATCACAGATACGCAGTATTTT.

This clonotype has a count of ten or more. V and J are TRBV29-1 and TRBJ1-1; D possibly corresponds to TRBD1 (6 bases). Trimming left V 6 bases short and J 0 bases short, with 11 bases between. The CDR3 spans 13 residues. The germline V gene encodes CDR1 SQVTM and CDR2 ANQGSEA. The CDR3 protein is CSVADRLNTEAFF. CDR3 DNA: TGCAGCGTAGCCGACAGGTTGAACACTGAAGCTTTCTTT.

This clonotype appeared many times. CDR3 sequence reads: CASRPFSGHKQETQYF. The CDR3 DNA reads as TGTGCCAGCAGGCCCTTTAGCGGTCACAAACAAGAGACCCAGTACTTC. The chain links TRBV6-5 to TRBJ2-5; TRBD2 might be the D (6 bases). The CDR3 covers 16 residues. Trimming pared 6 bases from V and 2 bases from J, leaving 19 bases between. Germline V gives CDR1 MNHEY, CDR2 SVGAGI.

The rearrangement uses TRBV5-6 and TRBJ1-2; 7 bases agree with TRBD1. V lost 4 bases and J lost 9; bases outside the gene matches: 3. Germline assignment: CDR1 SGHDT and CDR2 YYEEEE. This CDR3 has 11 amino acids. The CDR3 loop reads CASSNRGRYTF. Written as DNA, the CDR3 is TGTGCCAGCAGCAACAGGGGTCGCTACACCTTC.

This clonotype was picked up many times. J is TRBJ1-6 and V is TRBV28; no firm D call. Germline CDR1 reads MDHEN; CDR2 reads SYDVKM. The CDR3 consists of 15 residues. The ends were cut back, 6 bases at V and 6 bases at J, with 15 bases in the middle. This chain's CDR3 is CASSYDRAPNSPLHF. The CDR3 nucleotides are TGTGCCAGCAGCTATGACCGAGCACCTAATTCACCCCTCCACTTT.

This clonotype came up many times. This chain uses TRBV4-1 with TRBJ2-5; D remains unclear. V dropped 0 bases and J dropped 3 bases, with 14 bases sitting between them. The germline gives CDR1 MGHRA, CDR2 YSYEKL. The CDR3 has 16 residues. The CDR3: CASSQDKDPEKETQYF. The CDR3 nucleotides are TGCGCCAGCAGCCAAGATAAGGATCCGGAAAAAGAGACCCAGTACTTC.

The sample holds many counts of this clonotype. This chain uses TRBV5-6 with TRBJ2-2; no clear D. This CDR3 is 14 amino acids long. The V end was cut by 0 bases, the J end by 4 bases, with 7 bases between. Germline-derived CDR1 and CDR2 are SGHDT and YYEEEE. The CDR3 nucleotides read TGTGCCAGCAGCTTGGTTTCTCGCACCGGGGAGCTGTTTTTT. Translated, it gives CASSLVSRTGELFF.

This clonotype was found many times. The chain combines TRBV4-1 with TRBJ2-7; no clear D. The V gene's germline CDR1 is MGHRA and CDR2 YSYEKL. The CDR3 spans 14 residues. V was cut by 1 base and J by 3 bases, with 10 bases left in between. The CDR3 DNA reads as TGCGCCAGCAGCCAAGCGGTCGGTAACTACGAGCAGTACTTC. This encodes CASSQAVGNYEQYF.

This clonotype came up a few times. The chain has TRBV27 and TRBJ2-2, with 7 bases aligning to TRBD1. The CDR3 runs to 17 residues. The J segment lost 0 bases and the V segment lost 8 bases, leaving 12 bases of the junction unmatched. In germline, CDR1 is MNHEY, CDR2 SMNVEV (reference sequence). CDR3 in DNA: TGTGCCAGCGGGGGACGAGGACAGGCAGCGAACACCGGGGAGCTGTTTTTT. It yields the protein CASGGRGQAANTGELFF.

This clonotype was recorded at least ten times. CDR3 nucleotide sequence: TGCGCCAGCAGCTTAAGCGGCGCGGGGGCAGTCACAGATACGCAGTATTTT. Translating it yields CASSLSGAGAVTDTQYF. V usage is TRBV5-1 and J usage is TRBJ2-3; a possible D gene is TRBD2 (7 bases). Trimming cost V 2 bases and J 2 bases, with 18 bases left between them. Germline V lookup: CDR1 SGHRS, CDR2 YFSETQ. This CDR3 comprises 17 residues.

This clonotype was counted ten times or more. The chain has TRBV7-3 and TRBJ1-5; 7 bases align to TRBD1. The CDR3 contains 13 residues. The V and J ends lost 6 bases and 9 bases, in that order; junction bases with no gene match: 8. The V gene's germline CDR1 is SGHTA and CDR2 FQGTGA. The CDR3 loop is CASRLTGIGPQHF. The CDR3 DNA is TGTGCCAGCAGACTGACAGGGATCGGGCCCCAGCATTTT.

This clonotype was found a few times. The chain recombines TRBV5-6 with TRBJ2-1; 7 bases match TRBD2. CDR3 size: 13 residues. V dropped 0 bases and J dropped 6; count of bases not matched to a gene: 0. The germline V gene has CDR1 SGHDT and CDR2 YYEEEE. The CDR3 coding sequence is TGTGCCAGCAGCTTGGGACTAGCCAATGAGCAGTTCTTC. Translated, it gives CASSLGLANEQFF.

The chain carries TRBV7-2 and TRBJ2-7; 7 nucleotides agree with TRBD1. This CDR3 spans 15 amino acids. Germline V lookup: CDR1 SGHTA, CDR2 FQGNSA. Trimming removed 4 bases from V and 3 bases from J; junction bases left unmatched: 9. The CDR3 reads CASSSPDRADYEQYF. In DNA form, the CDR3 reads TGTGCCAGCAGCTCCCCCGACAGGGCGGACTACGAGCAGTACTTC.

There are many counts of this clonotype. V and J are TRBV5-1 and TRBJ2-3; 7 nucleotides match TRBD1. CDR3 length: 14 amino acids. Per the germline V gene, CDR1 is SGHRS and CDR2 is YFSETQ. The J segment lost 1 base and the V segment lost 3 bases, leaving 2 bases of the junction unmatched. In DNA form, the CDR3 reads TGCGCCAGCAGCTCAACAGGGGGCACAGATACGCAGTATTTT. It specifies CASSSTGGTDTQYF.

This clonotype appeared many times. V is TRBV11-2 and J is TRBJ1-4; D is perhaps TRBD1 (5 bases). The V gene's germline CDR1 is SGHAT and CDR2 FQNNGV. Trimming took off 2 bases at V and 3 bases at J, with 16 bases between the two ends. This CDR3 spans 17 amino acids. This chain's CDR3 is CASSLISWGEANEKLFF. CDR3 in DNA: TGTGCCAGCAGCTTAATTAGTTGGGGCGAGGCTAATGAAAAACTGTTTTTT.

This clonotype was found many times. This chain uses TRBV30 with TRBJ1-4, with a possible D match to TRBD1 (5 bases). There are 14 residues in the CDR3. V lost 4 bases to trimming and J lost 8 bases, with 17 bases between them. Germline V gene data show CDR1 as GTSNPN and CDR2 as SVGIG (reference sequence). This chain's CDR3 is CAWNLQGGGEKLFF. The CDR3 DNA follows: TGTGCCTGGAACCTCCAGGGAGGAGGAGAAAAACTGTTTTTT.

The CDR3 reads CASSSGLAYNEQFF. CDR3 sequence (DNA): TGTGCCAGCAGCTCCGGACTAGCATACAATGAGCAGTTCTTC. V gene TRBV11-3 combines with J gene TRBJ2-1; TRBD2 agrees at 8 bases. Trimming at V came to 4 bases and at J to 4 bases, leaving 3 bases not matched to a gene. Germline V gene sequence: CDR1 SGHNT, CDR2 YENEEA. CDR3 size: 14 residues.

Comments on this clonotype: A much larger clone lies a single base off, so this may be a read error. The chain joins TRBV20-1 to TRBJ1-1; D gene uncertain. The CDR3 totals 15 residues. Trimming cost V 1 base and J 4 bases, with 16 bases left between them. Germline CDR1 and CDR2: DFQATT and SNEGSKA (reference sequence). This CDR3 reads CSARAPAIGITEAFF. The DNA for the CDR3 is TGCAGTGCTAGAGCGCCCGCGATTGGGATCACTGAAGCTTTCTTT.

There are a few counts of this clonotype. V is TRBV7-2 and J is TRBJ1-5; D remains ambiguous. The CDR3 is 13 amino acids. V was trimmed by 2 bases and J by 2 bases, leaving 4 bases between them. The germline V gene has CDR1 SGHTA and CDR2 FQGNSA. The CDR3 is CASSLWGNQPQHF. CDR3 sequence (DNA): TGTGCCAGCAGCTTATGGGGCAATCAGCCCCAGCATTTT.

There are many counts of this clonotype. V gene TRBV7-9 combines with J gene TRBJ2-5; 7 nucleotides align to TRBD2. In germline, CDR1 is SEHNR, CDR2 FQNEAQ (reference sequence). V lost 2 bases, J lost 2 bases, and 5 bases stayed unmatched. This CDR3 spans 15 amino acids. Written as DNA, the CDR3 is TGTGCCAGCAGCTTATGGCGGGGGAATCAAGAGACCCAGTACTTC. Residues: CASSLWRGNQETQYF.

This clonotype has a handful of counts. The gene calls are TRBV7-2 and TRBJ2-7; a weak D match, TRBD2 (7 bases). Deletions cut 6 bases from V and 0 bases from J, with 15 bases between. The CDR3 totals 15 residues. CDR1 and CDR2 (germline): SGHTA, FQGNSA. In DNA, the CDR3 is TGTGCCAGCAGGGTCATGGGGGGGCCCTCCTACGAGCAGTACTTC. This codes for CASRVMGGPSYEQYF.

This clonotype was recorded at least ten times. V gene TRBV3-1 combines with J gene TRBJ1-2; 9 nucleotides align to TRBD1. The CDR3 covers 15 residues. The ends lost 6 bases at V and 7 bases at J; junction bases unmatched: 12. CDR1 is LGHDT, CDR2 YNNKEL, per germline (reference sequence). The CDR3 sequence is CASSDAGTGNRGYTF. CDR3 bases: TGTGCCAGCAGTGACGCCGGGACAGGGAATCGTGGCTACACCTTC. Looking up the rest from reference TRBV3-1 and TRBJ1-2 gives the full variable domain: DTAVSQTPKYLVTQMGNDKSIKCEQNLGHDTMYWYKQDSKKFLKIMFSYNNKELIINETVPNRFSPKSPDKAHLNLHINSLELGDSAVYFCASSDAGTGNRGYTFGSGTRLTVV.

This clonotype has ten or more counts. This chain connects TRBV28 to TRBJ2-7, with TRBD2 matching 8 bases. The V and J ends lost 2 bases and 2 bases, in that order; junction bases with no gene match: 11. Germline V lookup: CDR1 MDHEN, CDR2 SYDVKM. The CDR3 extends over 17 amino acids. CDR3 coding DNA: TGTGCCAGCAGTTTAGAACTAGCGGCCCCGGACACCTACGAGCAGTACTTC. Protein: CASSLELAAPDTYEQYF.

This clonotype was counted ten times or more. The chain couples TRBV7-2 to TRBJ1-3, with 7 positions matching TRBD1. Trimming at V came to 2 bases and at J to 9 bases, leaving 4 bases not matched to a gene. The germline V gene has CDR1 SGHTA and CDR2 FQGNSA. This CDR3 has 13 residues. CDR3: CASSLIQGSTIYF. CDR3 bases: TGTGCCAGCAGCTTAATACAGGGGAGCACCATATATTTT.

This clonotype came up many times. This chain uses TRBV25-1 with TRBJ2-7; D might be TRBD2 (6 bases). The germline CDR1 and CDR2 sequences are MGHDK and SYGVNS. The CDR3 is 14 residues long. Trimming removed 4 bases at V and 3 bases at J, with 13 bases between. The CDR3 loop reads CASSGGTPIYEQYF. The CDR3 nucleotides are TGTGCCAGCAGTGGCGGGACCCCGATCTACGAGCAGTACTTC.

The sample holds many counts of this clonotype. This rearrangement joins TRBV12-3 or TRBV12-4 to TRBJ2-7; D is ambiguous. The ends were cut back, 7 bases at V and 0 bases at J, with 4 bases in the middle. The length of the CDR3 is 11 residues. The CDR3 nucleotides are TGTGCCAGCAAAAGCTCCTACGAGCAGTACTTC. Translating it yields CASKSSYEQYF.